What follows is one TCR beta chain and its context. This sample is drawn from a study of PD-L1 blockade in urothelial cancer. Across the whole study: About 90% of the roughly 29 patients were men with bladder-origin urothelial cancer. The median T cell count in blood samples was some 150,000.

The authors spiked synthetic TCR analog templates into each PCR. Sequenced by immunoSEQ multiplex PCR; TCRdb stores in-frame clones only, minus some. The data contain approximately 100,000 clones, about 85% of them singletons. The patients had locally advanced or metastatic urothelial carcinoma. The trim removed 7 bases at V and 5 bases at J, leaving 8 bases unmatched. In germline, CDR1 is MNHNS, CDR2 SASEGT. This CDR3 has 14 amino acids. Sample: PBMCs, taken around atezolizumab (anti-PD-L1) treatment. V and J are TRBV6-1 and TRBJ2-1; 7 nucleotides match TRBD1. This TCR was recovered from a man aged 50-59 years with urothelial cancer. This CDR3 is CASITGAVDNEQFF. CDR3 sequence (DNA): TGTGCCAGCATAACAGGGGCCGTGGACAATGAGCAGTTCTTC.